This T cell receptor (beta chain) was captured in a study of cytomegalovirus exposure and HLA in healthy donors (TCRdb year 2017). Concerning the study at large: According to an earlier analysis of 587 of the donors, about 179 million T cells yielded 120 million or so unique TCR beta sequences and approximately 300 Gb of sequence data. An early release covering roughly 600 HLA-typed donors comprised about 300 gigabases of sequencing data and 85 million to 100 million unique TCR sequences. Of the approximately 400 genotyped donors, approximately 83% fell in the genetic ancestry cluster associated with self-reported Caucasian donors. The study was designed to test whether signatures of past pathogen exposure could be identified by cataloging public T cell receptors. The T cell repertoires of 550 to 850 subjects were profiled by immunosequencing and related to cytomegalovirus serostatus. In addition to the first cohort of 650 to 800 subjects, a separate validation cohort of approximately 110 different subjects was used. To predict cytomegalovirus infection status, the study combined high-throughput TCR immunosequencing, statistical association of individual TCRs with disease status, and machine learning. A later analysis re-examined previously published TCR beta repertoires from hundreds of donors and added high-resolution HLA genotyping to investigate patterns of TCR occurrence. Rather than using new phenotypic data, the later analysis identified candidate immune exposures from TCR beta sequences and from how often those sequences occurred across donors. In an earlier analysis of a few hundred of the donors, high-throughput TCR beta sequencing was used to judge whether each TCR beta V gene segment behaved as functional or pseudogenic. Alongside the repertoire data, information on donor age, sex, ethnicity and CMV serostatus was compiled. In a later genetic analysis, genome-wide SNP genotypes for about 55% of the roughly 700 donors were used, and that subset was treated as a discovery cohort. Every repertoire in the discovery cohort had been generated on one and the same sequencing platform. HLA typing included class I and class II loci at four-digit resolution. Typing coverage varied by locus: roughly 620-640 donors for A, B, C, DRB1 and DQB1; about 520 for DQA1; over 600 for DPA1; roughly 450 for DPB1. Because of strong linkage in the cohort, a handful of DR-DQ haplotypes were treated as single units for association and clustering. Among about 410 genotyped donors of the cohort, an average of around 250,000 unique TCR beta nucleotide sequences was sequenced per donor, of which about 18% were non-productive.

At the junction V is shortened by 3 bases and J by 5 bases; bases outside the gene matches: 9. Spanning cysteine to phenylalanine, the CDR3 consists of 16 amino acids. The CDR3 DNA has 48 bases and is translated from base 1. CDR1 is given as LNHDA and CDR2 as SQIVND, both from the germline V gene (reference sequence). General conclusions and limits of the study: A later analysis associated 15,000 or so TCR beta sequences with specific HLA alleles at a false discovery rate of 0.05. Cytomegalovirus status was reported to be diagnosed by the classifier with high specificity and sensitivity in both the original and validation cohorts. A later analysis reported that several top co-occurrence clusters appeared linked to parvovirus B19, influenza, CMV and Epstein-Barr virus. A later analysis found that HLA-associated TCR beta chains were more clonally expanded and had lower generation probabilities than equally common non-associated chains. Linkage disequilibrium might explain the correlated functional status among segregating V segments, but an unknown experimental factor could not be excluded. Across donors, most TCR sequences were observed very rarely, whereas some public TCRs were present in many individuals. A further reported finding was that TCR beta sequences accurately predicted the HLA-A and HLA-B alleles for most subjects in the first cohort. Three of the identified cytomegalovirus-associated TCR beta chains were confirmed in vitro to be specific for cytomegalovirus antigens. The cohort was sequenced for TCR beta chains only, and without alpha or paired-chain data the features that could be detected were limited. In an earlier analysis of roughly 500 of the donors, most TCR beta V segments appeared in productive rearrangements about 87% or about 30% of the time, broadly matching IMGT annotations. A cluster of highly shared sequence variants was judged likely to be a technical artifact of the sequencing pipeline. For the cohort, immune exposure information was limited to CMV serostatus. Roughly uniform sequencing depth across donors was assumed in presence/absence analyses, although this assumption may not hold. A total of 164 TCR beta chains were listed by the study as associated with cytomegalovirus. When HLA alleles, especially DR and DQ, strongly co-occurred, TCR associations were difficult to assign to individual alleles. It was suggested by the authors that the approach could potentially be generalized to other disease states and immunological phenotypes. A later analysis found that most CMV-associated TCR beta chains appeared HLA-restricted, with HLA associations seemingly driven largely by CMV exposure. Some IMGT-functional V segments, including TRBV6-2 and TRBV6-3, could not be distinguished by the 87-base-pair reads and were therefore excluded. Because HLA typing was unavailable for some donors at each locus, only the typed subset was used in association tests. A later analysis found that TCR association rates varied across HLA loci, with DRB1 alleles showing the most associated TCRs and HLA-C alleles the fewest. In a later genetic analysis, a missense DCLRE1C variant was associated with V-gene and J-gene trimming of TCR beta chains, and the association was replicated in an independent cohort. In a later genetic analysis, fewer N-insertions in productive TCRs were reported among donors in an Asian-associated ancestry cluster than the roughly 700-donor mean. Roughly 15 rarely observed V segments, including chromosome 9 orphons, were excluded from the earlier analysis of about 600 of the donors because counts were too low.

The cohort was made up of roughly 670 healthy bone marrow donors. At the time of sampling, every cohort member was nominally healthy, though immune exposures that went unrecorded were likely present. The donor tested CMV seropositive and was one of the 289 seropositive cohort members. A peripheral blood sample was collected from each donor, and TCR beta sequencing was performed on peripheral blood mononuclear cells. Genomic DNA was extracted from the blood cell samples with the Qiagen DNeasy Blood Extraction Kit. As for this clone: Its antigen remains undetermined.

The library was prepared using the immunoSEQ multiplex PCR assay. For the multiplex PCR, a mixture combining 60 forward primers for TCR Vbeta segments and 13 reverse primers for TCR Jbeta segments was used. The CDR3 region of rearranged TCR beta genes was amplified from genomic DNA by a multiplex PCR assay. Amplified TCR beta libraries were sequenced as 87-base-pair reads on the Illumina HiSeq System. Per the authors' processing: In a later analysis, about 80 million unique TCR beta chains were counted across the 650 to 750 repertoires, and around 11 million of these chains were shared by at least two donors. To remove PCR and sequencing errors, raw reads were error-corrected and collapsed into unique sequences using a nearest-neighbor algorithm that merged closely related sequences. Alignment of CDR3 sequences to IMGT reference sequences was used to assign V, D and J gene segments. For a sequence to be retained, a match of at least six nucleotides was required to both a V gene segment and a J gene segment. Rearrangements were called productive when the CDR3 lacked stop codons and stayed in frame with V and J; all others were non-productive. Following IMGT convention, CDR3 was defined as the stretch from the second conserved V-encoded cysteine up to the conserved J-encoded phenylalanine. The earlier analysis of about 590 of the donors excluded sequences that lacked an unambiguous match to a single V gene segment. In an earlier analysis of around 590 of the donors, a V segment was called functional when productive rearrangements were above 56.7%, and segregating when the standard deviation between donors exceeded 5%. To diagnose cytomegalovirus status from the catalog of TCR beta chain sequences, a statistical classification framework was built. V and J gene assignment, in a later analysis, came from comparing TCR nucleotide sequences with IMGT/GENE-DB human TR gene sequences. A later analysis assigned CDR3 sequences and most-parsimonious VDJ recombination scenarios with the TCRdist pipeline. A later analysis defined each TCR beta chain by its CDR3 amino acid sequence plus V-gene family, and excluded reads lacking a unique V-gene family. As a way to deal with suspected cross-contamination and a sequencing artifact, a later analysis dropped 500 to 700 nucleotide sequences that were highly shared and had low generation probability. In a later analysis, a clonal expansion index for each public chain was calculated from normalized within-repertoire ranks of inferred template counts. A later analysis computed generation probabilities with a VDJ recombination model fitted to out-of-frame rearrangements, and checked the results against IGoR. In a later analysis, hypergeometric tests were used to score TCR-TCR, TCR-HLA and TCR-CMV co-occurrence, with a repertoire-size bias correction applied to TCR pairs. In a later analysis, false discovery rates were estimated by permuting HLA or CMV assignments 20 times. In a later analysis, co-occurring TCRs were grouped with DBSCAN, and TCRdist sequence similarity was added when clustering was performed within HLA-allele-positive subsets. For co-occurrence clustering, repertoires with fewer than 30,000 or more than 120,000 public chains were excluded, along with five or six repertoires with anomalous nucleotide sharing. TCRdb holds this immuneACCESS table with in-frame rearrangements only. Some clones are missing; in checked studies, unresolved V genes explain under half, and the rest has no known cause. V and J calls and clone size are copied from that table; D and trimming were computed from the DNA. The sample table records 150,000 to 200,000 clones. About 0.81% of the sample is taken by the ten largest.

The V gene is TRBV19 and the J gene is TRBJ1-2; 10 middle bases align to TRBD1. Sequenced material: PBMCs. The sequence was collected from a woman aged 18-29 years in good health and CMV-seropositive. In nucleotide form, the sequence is TGTGCCAGTAGTATGACGAAGGGACAGGGGACGTATGGCTACACCTTC. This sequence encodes CASSMTKGQGTYGYTF.